This passage covers 23 T cell receptor beta chains from one sample sequenced in a study of T cell responses to AZD1222 COVID-19 vaccine. The method was immunoSEQ multiplex PCR; TCRdb's version includes in-frame clones alone and lacks a portion of them. This repertoire shows around 99,000 clones, roughly nine tenths found once; its top ten account for around 8%. Sequencing was performed on peripheral blood, taken 28 days after the second AZD1222 dose. The receptor set was obtained from an adult who received the AZD1222 COVID-19 vaccine.

This rearrangement joins TRBV7-6 to TRBJ2-5; 9 bases match TRBD1. CDR3 length equals 15 residues. Germline V CDR1 and CDR2: SGHVS, FNYEAQ. V was pared by 1 base and J by 7 bases, with 7 bases of the junction left unmatched. CDR3 protein: CASSLDHRGLGTQYF. CDR3 DNA: TGTGCCAGCAGCTTAGACCACAGGGGGCTAGGGACCCAGTACTTC. Filled out from reference TRBV7-6 and TRBJ2-5, the complete variable domain reads GAGVSQSPRYKVTKRGQDVALRCDPISGHVSLYWYRQALGQGPEFLTYFNYEAQQDKSGLPNDRFSAERPEGSISTLTIQRTEQRDSAMYRCASSLDHRGLGTQYFGPGTRLLVL.

The chain links TRBV6-6 to TRBJ2-2; D unclear. The V end lost 0 bases, the J end lost 7 bases, and 6 bases lay between the germline ends. In germline, CDR1 is MNHNY, CDR2 SVGAGI (reference sequence). The CDR3 loop spans 13 amino acids. The CDR3 sequence is CASSYSLDGELFF. The DNA for the CDR3 is TGTGCCAGCAGTTACTCCCTTGACGGGGAGCTGTTTTTT.

The chain links TRBV7-2 to TRBJ2-7; TRBD2 matches at 10 bases. CDR1 is SGHTA, CDR2 FQGNSA, per germline. The V segment lost 4 bases and the J segment 2 bases; nucleotides outside the gene matches: 5. The CDR3 totals 15 residues. The DNA for the CDR3 is TGTGCCAGCAGCTCCCCTAGCGGGAGTCCCTACGAGCAGTACTTC. Residues: CASSSPSGSPYEQYF. Combining the CDR3 with reference TRBV7-2 and TRBJ2-7 gives the whole variable domain GAGVSQSPSNKVTEKGKDVELRCDPISGHTALYWYRQSLGQGLEFLIYFQGNSAPDKSGLPSDRFSAERTGGSVSTLTIQRTQQEDSAVYLCASSSPSGSPYEQYFGPGTRLTVT.

This clone occurred once. This chain joins TRBV5-1 and TRBJ2-3; possible D gene TRBD1, 5 bases. The CDR3 runs 15 residues. With 4 bases removed from V and 4 bases from J, the gap between germline ends came to 16 bases. CDR1 and CDR2 from the germline V gene are SGHRS and YFSETQ. For the CDR3, the DNA is TGCGCCAGCAGCCCGACCGTAGGGGTTCCAGATACGCAGTATTTT. The encoded protein is CASSPTVGVPDTQYF.

The chain uses TRBV20-1 and TRBJ2-7; D unresolved. Germline V gene data show CDR1 as DFQATT and CDR2 as SNEGSKA (reference sequence). The CDR3 is 11 amino acids. Trimming pared 6 bases from V and 5 bases from J, leaving 11 bases between. CDR3 nucleotides: TGCAGTGCCCCCGGGCTCGACGAGCAGTACTTC. Its translation is CSAPGLDEQYF.

The chain uses TRBV13 and TRBJ1-5; D is unclear. The V end lost 5 bases, the J end lost 6 bases, and 8 bases lay between the germline ends. CDR3 length equals 12 residues. Germline CDR1 reads PRHDT; CDR2 reads FYEKMQ (reference sequence). CDR3 bases: TGTGCCAGCAGCCAAGGGAGTCAGCCCCAGCATTTT. Translated: CASSQGSQPQHF.

The J gene is TRBJ2-4, the V gene TRBV4-3; the D gene is possibly TRBD1 (6 bases). Trimming shortened V by 2 bases and J by 1 base, and 15 bases separated the two germline ends. The CDR3 covers 17 residues. Germline CDR1 and CDR2: LGHNA and YSLEER. CDR3 sequence reads: CASSQTQGRRAKNIQYF. CDR3 coding DNA: TGCGCCAGCAGCCAAACCCAGGGGCGTCGGGCCAAAAACATTCAGTACTTC.

The V gene is TRBV6-4, the J gene TRBJ1-1; D unclear. This CDR3 has 13 amino acids. V shed 2 bases and J shed 1 base, with 5 bases lying between them. Germline CDR1 MRHNA, CDR2 SNTAGT. For the CDR3, the DNA is TGTGCCAGCAGTGACAGGCCGAACACTGAAGCTTTCTTT. This encodes CASSDRPNTEAFF.

This clone was picked up one time. The CDR3 bases are TGCAGTGCTAGTTCGGGACAAGGGGGGGATAACTATGGCTACACCTTC. It translates to CSASSGQGGDNYGYTF. The chain links TRBV20-1 to TRBJ1-2; the D gene is possibly TRBD1 (6 bases). V was clipped by 3 bases and J by 1 base, with 18 bases between them. Germline loops: CDR1 DFQATT, CDR2 SNEGSKA (reference sequence). The CDR3 covers 16 residues.

The rearrangement joins TRBV25-1 to TRBJ2-3; 10 bases align to TRBD2. Trimming cost V 6 bases and J 4 bases; bases outside gene matches: 10. The CDR3 totals 16 residues. Germline V gives CDR1 MGHDK, CDR2 SYGVNS. DNA of the CDR3: TGTGCCAGCAGCCCCCCACTAGCGGGATATGCAGATACGCAGTATTTT. It specifies CASSPPLAGYADTQYF.

The table lists this clone with a few counts. CDR3 sequence (DNA): TGTGCCAGCAGCTTAGGGGAGGCCGATCAGCCCCAGCATTTT. Its translation: CASSLGEADQPQHF. This chain links TRBV7-9 with TRBJ1-5, with D uncertain. The V gene's germline CDR1 is SEHNR and CDR2 FQNEAQ (reference sequence). Trimming shortened V by 1 base and J by 5 bases, and 9 bases separated the two germline ends. CDR3 length: 14 residues.

V usage is TRBV5-4 and J usage is TRBJ2-2; 8 nucleotides line up with TRBD2. The CDR3 covers 15 residues. V gave up 4 bases and J gave up 6 bases; unmatched junction bases: 8. Germline V gene data show CDR1 as SGHNT and CDR2 as YYREEE (reference sequence). The CDR3 DNA is TGTGCCAGCAGCCTCTCGGGGGGGGCGGCCGGGGAGCTGTTTTTT. Protein sequence: CASSLSGGAAGELFF.

Only one count was recorded for this clone. V is TRBV18 and J is TRBJ2-2; D ambiguous. The germline CDR1 and CDR2 sequences are KGHSH and LQKENI. V dropped 0 bases and J dropped 1 base, with 9 bases sitting between them. The CDR3 runs 16 residues. The CDR3 DNA sequence: TGTGCCAGCTCACCACCGAGCACGGGGAACACCGGGGAGCTGTTTTTT. Protein product: CASSPPSTGNTGELFF.

The J gene is TRBJ1-5, the V gene TRBV20-1; D is unresolved. There are 14 residues in the CDR3. Between the trimmed V and J ends, which lost 3 bases and 6 bases, there was a span of 15 bases. CDR1 is DFQATT, CDR2 SNEGSKA, per germline (reference sequence). The CDR3 loop is CSASSPRSGQPQHF. CDR3 sequence (DNA): TGCAGTGCTAGTTCCCCTCGAAGCGGTCAGCCCCAGCATTTT.

V usage is TRBV29-1 and J usage is TRBJ1-2; D gene uncertain. The CDR3 extends over 14 amino acids. V was shortened by 2 bases and J by 7 bases, with 17 bases between the two germline ends. The V gene's germline CDR1 is SQVTM and CDR2 ANQGSEA. CDR3 DNA: TGCAGCGTTGAATTGTCGGTTCTAGGTTCTGGCTACACCTTC. Amino acid sequence: CSVELSVLGSGYTF.

The V gene is TRBV2, the J gene TRBJ1-6; no clear D gene. The CDR3 totals 14 residues. V was trimmed by 8 bases and J by 8 bases, leaving 16 bases between them. CDR1 is SNHLY and CDR2 is FYNNEI in the germline V gene. The CDR3 reads CASSAGNRDSPLHF. CDR3 DNA: TGTGCCAGCTCAGCGGGGAACCGAGATTCACCCCTCCACTTT.

This clone was seen only a few times. V gene TRBV29-1 combines with J gene TRBJ1-1; 8 bases fit TRBD1. CDR1 and CDR2 from the germline V gene are SQVTM and ANQGSEA. J gave up 0 bases and V 8 bases, and 2 bases lay outside the gene matches. CDR3 length equals 12 residues. This CDR3 reads CSSGGMNTEAFF. The CDR3 DNA reads as TGCAGCTCAGGGGGCATGAACACTGAAGCTTTCTTT.

The chain has TRBV28 and TRBJ2-4, with a weak D call TRBD2 (6 bases). The CDR3 sequence is 17 residues long. CDR1 is MDHEN and CDR2 is SYDVKM in the germline V gene. Trimming shortened V by 2 bases and J by 0 bases, and 14 bases separated the two germline ends. Here the CDR3 reads CASSLRGSGIAKNIQYF. CDR3 DNA sequence: TGTGCCAGCAGTTTAAGAGGTAGCGGAATAGCCAAAAACATTCAGTACTTC.

The chain has TRBV27 and TRBJ1-4; D is unclear. Germline CDR1 is MNHEY and CDR2 is SMNVEV (reference sequence). CDR3 length: 13 amino acids. Trimming took off 3 bases at V and 8 bases at J, with 10 bases between the two ends. The CDR3 bases are TGTGCCAGCAGTTTCGTTCGGGGAGAAAAACTGTTTTTT. Its translation is CASSFVRGEKLFF. Complete variable domain (other parts from reference TRBV27 and TRBJ1-4): EAQVTQNPRYLITVTGKKLTVTCSQNMNHEYMSWYRQDPGLGLRQIYYSMNVEVTDKGDVPEGYKVSRKEKRNFPLILESPSPNQTSLYFCASSFVRGEKLFFGSGTQLSVL.

This sequence joins TRBV4-3 and TRBJ1-2; D remains ambiguous. Trimming took off 5 bases at V and 3 bases at J, with 16 bases between the two ends. CDR3 size: 15 residues. The germline gives CDR1 LGHNA, CDR2 YSLEER. CDR3: CASSDGILRHYGYTF. As DNA, the CDR3 is TGCGCCAGCAGCGACGGGATTTTAAGGCACTATGGCTACACCTTC.

The V call is TRBV19, the J call TRBJ1-1; 9 bases match TRBD1. Germline-derived CDR1 and CDR2 are LNHDA and SQIVND (reference sequence). The CDR3 sequence is 14 residues long. V gave up 10 bases and J gave up 3 bases; unmatched junction bases: 9. The CDR3 DNA reads TGTGCCACCGATCCCGGGACAGGGTACACTGAAGCTTTCTTT. This gives the protein CATDPGTGYTEAFF.

V is TRBV19 and J is TRBJ2-7; 9 bases fit TRBD1. The CDR3 consists of 15 residues. Germline V gives CDR1 LNHDA, CDR2 SQIVND (reference sequence). The ends lost 7 bases at V and 3 bases at J; junction bases unmatched: 10. The CDR3 DNA reads TGTGCCAGTACCAAATCGGGACAGGGTATCTACGAGCAGTACTTC. Protein sequence: CASTKSGQGIYEQYF.

The gene calls are TRBV15 and TRBJ1-4, with TRBD1 matching 7 bases. Germline V CDR1 and CDR2: LNHNV, YYDKDF (reference sequence). V lost 0 bases to trimming and J lost 3 bases; unmatched junction nucleotides: 4. The length of the CDR3 is 16 residues. CDR3 loop: CATSREKQGPNEKLFF. The CDR3 nucleotides read TGTGCCACCAGCAGAGAAAAACAGGGGCCTAATGAAAAACTGTTTTTT.